This T cell receptor beta chain came from a study of blood T cell repertoires in COVID-19. About the research overall: The study drew acute and convalescent COVID-19 samples from the United States, Italy and Spain. The analysed material was cDNA or gDNA that came from T cells, B-cell-depleted T cells, or PBMCs.

Patients from Seattle were sampled longitudinally, starting during active infection. In the study's own analysis: Amplification of reference gene primers provided the estimated nucleated cell counts. Profiling relied on immunoSEQ multiplex PCR, and the TCRdb table lists in-frame clones only, not all of them. V, J and clone size are taken as reported in that table, and D and trimming were inferred from the DNA itself. The table shows about 410,000 clones, with about 91% occurring only once. V was clipped by 11 bases and J by 2 bases; unmatched bases: 9. Germline CDR1 is MNHEY and CDR2 is SVGAGI. This CDR3 spans 14 amino acids.

The sequenced sample consisted of peripheral blood. The chain has TRBV6-5 and TRBJ1-3; TRBD1 matches 7 bases. This clonotype was sampled from a woman aged 40 to 50 with COVID-19, enrolled during active disease. CDR3 bases: TGTGCCGCGCGACAGGGAAGGACTGGAAACACCATATATTTT. Encoded protein: CAARQGRTGNTIYF.